One and the same sample provided the 26 T cell receptor beta chains below, sequenced in a study of high-grade serous ovarian cancer treatment subgroups. The tumor samples were collected prior to definitive surgery or chemotherapy. Data came from immunoSEQ multiplex PCR; TCRdb stores just in-frame clones and leaves some out. The table records 3,200 or so clones, roughly 79% of them present only once. Specimen: tumor tissue. These receptors all stem from a human donor with high-grade serous ovarian cancer.

This clone has only a few counts. The chain couples TRBV5-1 to TRBJ2-2; D possibly corresponds to TRBD2 (6 bases). The CDR3 is made up of 16 amino acids. The V gene's germline CDR1 is SGHRS and CDR2 YFSETQ. V lost 0 bases, J lost 5 bases, and 14 bases lay in between. CDR3 loop: CASSLAPGSGTGELFF. The CDR3 DNA sequence: TGCGCCAGCAGCTTGGCCCCCGGGAGTGGGACCGGGGAGCTGTTTTTT.

This chain links TRBV21-1 with TRBJ1-5; the table's TRBD1 call for D was not verified on the DNA. TRBV21-1 is given as a pseudogene. The CDR3 length is 19 residues. CDR3 amino acids: CARIYDRQGRRVGRRPQHF. The DNA for the CDR3 is TGTGCCAGAATATACGATAGACAGGGGCGGCGCGTGGGTCGAAGGCCCCAGCATTTT.

This clone was counted a few times. The chain is built from TRBV19 and TRBJ2-5; 7 bases are a match to TRBD1. The junction had 2 bases not matched to a gene; V was cut back by 7 bases and J by 0 bases. The CDR3 sequence is 13 residues long. Germline V gene data show CDR1 as LNHDA and CDR2 as SQIVND (reference sequence). This CDR3 is CASKGQYQETQYF. The CDR3 DNA is TGTGCCAGTAAGGGACAGTACCAAGAGACCCAGTACTTC.

The V and J genes are TRBV5-1 and TRBJ1-4, with D maybe TRBD1 (5 bases). CDR1 and CDR2 (germline): SGHRS, YFSETQ. Trimming removed 4 bases at V and 0 bases at J, with 16 bases between. The CDR3 spans 17 residues. CDR3 sequence reads: CASSISRDLTTNEKLFF. The CDR3 DNA sequence: TGCGCCAGCAGCATATCTCGGGACCTCACAACTAATGAAAAACTGTTTTTT. Full variable domain (outside the CDR3, taken from reference TRBV5-1 and TRBJ1-4): KAGVTQTPRYLIKTRGQQVTLSCSPISGHRSVSWYQQTPGQGLQFLFEYFSETQRNKGNFPGRFSGRQFSNSRSEMNVSTLELGDSALYLCASSISRDLTTNEKLFFGSGTQLSVL.

This chain links TRBV6-1 with TRBJ2-1; D gene ambiguous. V lost 0 bases, J lost 5 bases, and 11 bases lay in between. This CDR3 has 15 residues. CDR1 and CDR2 from the germline V gene are MNHNS and SASEGT. The CDR3 region has the DNA TGTGCCAGCAGTGAAGCATGGGGTTACCACAATGAGCAGTTCTTC. It yields the protein CASSEAWGYHNEQFF.

The table lists this clone with a count of one. The chain couples TRBV27 to TRBJ2-1, with D maybe TRBD2 (7 bases). The CDR3 length is 14 residues. Germline-derived CDR1 and CDR2 are MNHEY and SMNVEV (reference sequence). Trimming left V 5 bases short and J 7 bases short, with 15 bases between. The CDR3 DNA sequence: TGTGCCAGCAGTCGGGGGGCGGGCGAGAATGAGCAGTTCTTC. It codes for CASSRGAGENEQFF.

This chain joins TRBV7-6 and TRBJ2-3, with unresolved D. The CDR3 length is 11 residues. Germline assignment: CDR1 SGHVS and CDR2 FNYEAQ. The V and J ends lost 2 bases and 7 bases respectively, with 4 bases between them. The CDR3 sequence is CASSLLNTQYF. CDR3 DNA: TGTGCCAGCAGCTTATTAAATACGCAGTATTTT.

This rearrangement joins TRBV9 to TRBJ1-6, with TRBD1 matching over 9 bases. The CDR3 consists of 15 residues. CDR1 is SGDLS and CDR2 is YYNGEE in the germline V gene. The V and J ends lost 0 bases and 10 bases, in that order; junction bases with no gene match: 5. In DNA form, the CDR3 reads TGTGCCAGCAGCGTAGTGGACAGGGGAGACTCACCCCTCCACTTT. This gives the protein CASSVVDRGDSPLHF.

In nucleotides, the CDR3 is TGCAGCGTGGCGGGGACTACCGATACCTACAATGAGCAGTTCTTC. Protein sequence: CSVAGTTDTYNEQFF. The rearrangement links TRBV29-1 to TRBJ2-1; 7 positions agree with TRBD2. From germline, CDR1 is SQVTM and CDR2 ANQGSEA. Trimming removed 6 bases from V and 2 bases from J; junction bases left unmatched: 10. This CDR3 spans 15 amino acids.

The chain carries TRBV7-8 and TRBJ1-6, with TRBD1 as a possible D gene (5 bases). V lost 5 bases and J lost 8, with 13 bases in between. CDR1 is SGHVS, CDR2 FQNEAQ, per germline. The CDR3 runs to 14 residues. The chain's CDR3 is CASSPQSGDSPLHF. CDR3 nucleotide sequence: TGTGCCAGCAGCCCCCAGTCGGGGGATTCACCCCTCCACTTT.

As regards this clone: Other DNA sequences in the sample encode the same CDR3. This chain connects TRBV5-1 to TRBJ1-1; D is ambiguous. The CDR3 totals 15 residues. Trimming shortened V by 0 bases and J by 1 base, and 10 bases separated the two germline ends. CDR1 SGHRS and CDR2 YFSETQ come from the germline V gene. The chain's CDR3 is CASSLGVTGNTEAFF. In DNA, the CDR3 is TGCGCCAGCAGCTTGGGAGTAACTGGGAACACTGAAGCTTTCTTT.

This rearrangement joins TRBV2 to TRBJ2-2; D is possibly TRBD1 (5 bases). The CDR3 extends over 15 amino acids. Germline V gives CDR1 SNHLY, CDR2 FYNNEI. Between the trimmed V and J ends, which lost 3 bases and 6 bases, there was a span of 14 bases. The CDR3 nucleotides are TGTGCCAGCAGTGAGGGCAGGGTATGGCCCGGGGAGCTGTTTTTT. This gives the protein CASSEGRVWPGELFF.

The chain joins TRBV7-9 to TRBJ2-3, with 9 bases lining up with TRBD2. The germline gives CDR1 SEHNR, CDR2 FQNEAQ (reference sequence). With V trimmed by 4 bases and J by 3 bases, 5 bases remained unmatched. The CDR3 extends over 15 amino acids. The CDR3 protein is CASSSGLAGTDTQYF. CDR3 DNA sequence: TGTGCCAGCAGCTCGGGACTAGCTGGGACAGATACGCAGTATTTT.

This sequence joins TRBV6-1 and TRBJ2-7, with D possibly being TRBD2 (5 bases). Trimming removed 7 bases from V and 2 bases from J, with 12 bases in between. Germline CDR1 and CDR2: MNHNS and SASEGT. This CDR3 contains 13 residues. The chain's CDR3 is CASTERPTYEQYF. CDR3 sequence (DNA): TGTGCCAGCACGGAGCGGCCGACCTACGAGCAGTACTTC.

This clone showed up just once. The rearrangement links TRBV27 to TRBJ1-1, with D tentatively TRBD1 (6 bases). Trimming took off 0 bases at V and 8 bases at J, with 10 bases between the two ends. Germline assignment: CDR1 MNHEY and CDR2 SMNVEV (reference sequence). The CDR3 has 13 amino acids. The chain's CDR3 is CASSLSGRGEAFF. In DNA, the CDR3 is TGTGCCAGCAGTTTATCGGGAAGGGGGGAAGCTTTCTTT.

The chain couples TRBV28 to TRBJ2-5; 10 bases align to TRBD2. V shed 5 bases, J shed 4 bases, and the junction held 19 bases outside the gene matches. The CDR3 length is 19 residues. The germline V gene has CDR1 MDHEN and CDR2 SYDVKM. DNA of the CDR3: TGTGCCAGCAGTGCTGAATCTAGTCCAAGCGGGGGGGAGGGAGAGACCCAGTACTTC. It is translated as CASSAESSPSGGEGETQYF.

The chain has TRBV15 and TRBJ1-5, with D possibly being TRBD1 (6 bases). Germline V gene data show CDR1 as LNHNV and CDR2 as YYDKDF (reference sequence). V lost 1 base and J lost 5, with 12 bases in between. The CDR3 extends over 15 amino acids. This CDR3 is CATSRAADSDQPQHF. As DNA, the CDR3 is TGTGCCACCAGCAGAGCTGCGGACAGCGATCAGCCCCAGCATTTT.

This clone has only a few counts. The rearrangement uses TRBV11-2 and TRBJ1-2; D might be TRBD1 (6 bases). V shed 5 bases and J shed 3 bases, with 25 bases lying between them. The CDR3 has 18 residues. Germline assignment: CDR1 SGHAT and CDR2 FQNNGV. The CDR3 DNA follows: TGTGCCAGCAGCCCATACGCCGTTTGGGGGGCTTCGGACTATGGCTACACCTTC. Residues: CASSPYAVWGASDYGYTF.

In nucleotides, the CDR3 is TGTGCCAGCAGTGAAGGGGGCTCTGGAAACACCATATATTTT. It translates to CASSEGGSGNTIYF. The gene calls are TRBV25-1 and TRBJ1-3, with D possibly being TRBD1 (5 bases). V dropped 2 bases and J dropped 0 bases, with 5 bases sitting between them. The CDR3 runs 14 residues. CDR1 is MGHDK, CDR2 SYGVNS, per germline. The whole variable domain, filled in from reference TRBV25-1 and TRBJ1-3, reads EADIYQTPRYLVIGTGKKITLECSQTMGHDKMYWYQQDPGMELHLIHYSYGVNSTEKGDLSSESTVSRIRTEHFPLTLESARPSHTSQYLCASSEGGSGNTIYFGEGSWLTVV.

This clone appeared once. This rearrangement joins TRBV11-2 to TRBJ2-2; 10 bases fit TRBD2. CDR3 size: 18 residues. Trimming cost V 4 bases and J 4 bases; bases outside gene matches: 12. From germline, CDR1 is SGHAT and CDR2 FQNNGV. As DNA, the CDR3 is TGTGCCAGCAGCTCCTCCCGAGGGGGACTAGCGCCCACCGGGGAGCTGTTTTTT. Its translation: CASSSSRGGLAPTGELFF.

The V and J genes are TRBV30 and TRBJ1-1; TRBD1 matches at 10 bases. Germline CDR1 reads GTSNPN; CDR2 reads SVGIG (reference sequence). J lost 5 bases, V lost 2 bases, and 8 bases had no gene match. The CDR3 is 15 residues long. The CDR3 loop is CAWSTPDRGYTEAFF. As DNA, the CDR3 is TGTGCCTGGAGTACCCCGGACAGGGGGTATACTGAAGCTTTCTTT.

The chain recombines TRBV9 with TRBJ2-7, with 8 nucleotides matching TRBD2. CDR3 length: 16 amino acids. Looked up from germline, CDR1 is SGDLS and CDR2 is YYNGEE. The V gene end was trimmed by 0 bases and the J gene end by 5 bases; junction bases not matched to a gene: 10. CDR3 nucleotides: TGTGCCAGCAGCGTAGGATTGACGGGAGGGGAGCACGAGCAGTACTTC. This codes for CASSVGLTGGEHEQYF.

The rearrangement uses TRBV5-1 and TRBJ2-2; TRBD1 aligns across 9 bases. The V gene end was trimmed by 5 bases and the J gene end by 6 bases; junction bases not matched to a gene: 5. CDR1 and CDR2 (germline): SGHRS, YFSETQ. This CDR3 is 14 amino acids long. CDR3 protein: CASRGTGYAGELFF. The CDR3 coding sequence is TGCGCCAGCAGAGGGACAGGGTATGCCGGGGAGCTGTTTTTT.

The V call is TRBV10-2, the J call TRBJ1-2; 12 bases align to TRBD1. The germline gives CDR1 WSHSY, CDR2 SAAADI. This CDR3 spans 14 amino acids. With V trimmed by 5 bases and J by 8 bases, 6 bases remained unmatched. CDR3 DNA: TGCGCCAGCAGTATGGGACAGGGGGCACAGGGCTACACCTTC. It is translated as CASSMGQGAQGYTF.

The CDR3 nucleotides read TGCGCCAGCAGCTTGTACCAGGGAACCTACGAGCAGTACTTC. This translates into CASSLYQGTYEQYF. The V call is TRBV5-1, the J call TRBJ2-7; TRBD1 might be the D (5 bases). The CDR3 length is 14 residues. V dropped 1 base and J dropped 2 bases, with 10 bases sitting between them. CDR1 and CDR2 (germline): SGHRS, YFSETQ.

The rearrangement joins TRBV6-1 to TRBJ1-3; D uncertain. In germline, CDR1 is MNHNS, CDR2 SASEGT. The germline V and J ends were trimmed by 1 base and 2 bases, with 3 bases remaining between them. The CDR3 spans 13 residues. The DNA for the CDR3 is TGTGCCAGCAGTGAAGGGGCTGGAAACACCATATATTTT. Protein sequence: CASSEGAGNTIYF.